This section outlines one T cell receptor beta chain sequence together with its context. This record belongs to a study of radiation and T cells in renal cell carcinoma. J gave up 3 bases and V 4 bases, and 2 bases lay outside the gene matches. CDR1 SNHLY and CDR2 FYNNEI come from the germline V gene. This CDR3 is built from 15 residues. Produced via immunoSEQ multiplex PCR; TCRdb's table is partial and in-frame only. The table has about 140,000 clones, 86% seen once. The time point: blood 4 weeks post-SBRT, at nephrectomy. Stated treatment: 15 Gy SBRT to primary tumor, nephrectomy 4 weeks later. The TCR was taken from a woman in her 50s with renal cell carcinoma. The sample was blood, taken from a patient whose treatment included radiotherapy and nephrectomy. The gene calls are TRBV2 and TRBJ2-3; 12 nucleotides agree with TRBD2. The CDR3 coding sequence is TGTGCCAGCAGTGCCGGGACTAGCGGGACAGATACGCAGTATTTT. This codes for CASSAGTSGTDTQYF.